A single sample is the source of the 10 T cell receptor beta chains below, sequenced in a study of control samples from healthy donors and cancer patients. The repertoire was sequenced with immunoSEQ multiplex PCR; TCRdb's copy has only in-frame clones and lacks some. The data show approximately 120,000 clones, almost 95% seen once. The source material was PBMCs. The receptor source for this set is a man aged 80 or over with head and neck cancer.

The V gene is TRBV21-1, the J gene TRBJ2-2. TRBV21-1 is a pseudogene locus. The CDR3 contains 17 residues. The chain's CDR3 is CASTPKGRGPNTGELFF. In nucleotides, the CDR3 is TGTGCCAGCACTCCCAAGGGAAGGGGACCTAACACCGGGGAGCTGTTTTTT.

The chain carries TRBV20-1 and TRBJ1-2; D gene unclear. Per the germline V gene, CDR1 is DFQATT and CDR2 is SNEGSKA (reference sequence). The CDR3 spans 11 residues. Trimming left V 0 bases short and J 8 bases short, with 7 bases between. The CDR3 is CSARDPGGYTF. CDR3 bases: TGCAGTGCTAGAGATCCTGGAGGCTACACCTTC.

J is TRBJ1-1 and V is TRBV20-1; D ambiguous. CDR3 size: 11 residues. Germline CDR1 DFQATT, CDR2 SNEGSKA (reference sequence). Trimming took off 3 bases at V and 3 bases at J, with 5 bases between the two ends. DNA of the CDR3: TGCAGTGCTAGCTTGGACACTGAAGCTTTCTTT. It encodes CSASLDTEAFF.

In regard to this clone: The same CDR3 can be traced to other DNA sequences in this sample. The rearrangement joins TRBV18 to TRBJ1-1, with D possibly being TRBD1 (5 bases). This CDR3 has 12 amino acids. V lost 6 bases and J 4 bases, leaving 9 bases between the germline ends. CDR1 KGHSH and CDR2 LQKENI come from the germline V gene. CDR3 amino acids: CASSGAGTEAFF. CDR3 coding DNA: TGTGCCAGCTCCGGGGCGGGCACTGAAGCTTTCTTT.

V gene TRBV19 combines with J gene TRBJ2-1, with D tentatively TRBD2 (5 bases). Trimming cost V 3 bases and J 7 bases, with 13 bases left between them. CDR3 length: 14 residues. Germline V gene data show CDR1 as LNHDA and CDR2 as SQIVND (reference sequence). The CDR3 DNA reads TGTGCCAGTAGTATCCAGGACTGGGAAAATGAGCAGTTCTTC. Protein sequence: CASSIQDWENEQFF.

CDR3 DNA: TGCGCCAGCAGCTGGGGAGGAGGCCTCGAGCAGTACTTC. Its translation: CASSWGGGLEQYF. The chain employs TRBV5-1 and TRBJ2-7; tentative D call: TRBD2 (6 bases). Germline loops: CDR1 SGHRS, CDR2 YFSETQ. The V and J ends lost 3 bases and 6 bases respectively, with 13 bases between them. The CDR3 consists of 13 residues.

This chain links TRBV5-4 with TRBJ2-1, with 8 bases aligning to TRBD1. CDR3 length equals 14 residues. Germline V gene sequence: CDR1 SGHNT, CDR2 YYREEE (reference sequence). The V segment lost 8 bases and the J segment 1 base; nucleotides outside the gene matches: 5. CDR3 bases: TGTGCCAGTGCGGACAGGGTTTCCTACAATGAGCAGTTCTTC. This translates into CASADRVSYNEQFF. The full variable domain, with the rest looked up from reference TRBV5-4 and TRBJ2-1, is ETGVTQSPTHLIKTRGQQVTLRCSSQSGHNTVSWYQQALGQGPQFIFQYYREEENGRGNFPPRFSGLQFPNYSSELNVNALELDDSALYLCASADRVSYNEQFFGPGTRLTVL.

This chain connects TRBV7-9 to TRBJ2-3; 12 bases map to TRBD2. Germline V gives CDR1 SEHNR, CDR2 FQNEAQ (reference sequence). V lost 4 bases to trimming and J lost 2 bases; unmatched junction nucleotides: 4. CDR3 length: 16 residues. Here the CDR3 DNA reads TGTGCCAGCAGCTATACTAGCGGGGGGATCACAGATACGCAGTATTTT. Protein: CASSYTSGGITDTQYF.

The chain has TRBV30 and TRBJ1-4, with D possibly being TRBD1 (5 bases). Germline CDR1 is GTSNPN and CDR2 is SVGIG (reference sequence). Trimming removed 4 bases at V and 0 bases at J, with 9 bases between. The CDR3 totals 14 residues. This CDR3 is CAWKTQATNEKLFF. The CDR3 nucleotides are TGTGCCTGGAAAACACAGGCAACTAATGAAAAACTGTTTTTT.

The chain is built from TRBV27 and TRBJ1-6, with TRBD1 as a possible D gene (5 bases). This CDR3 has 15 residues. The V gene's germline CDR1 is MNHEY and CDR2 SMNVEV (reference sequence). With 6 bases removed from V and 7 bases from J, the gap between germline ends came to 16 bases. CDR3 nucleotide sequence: TGTGCCAGCAGGGGGACCCCTAATCAAAATTCACCCCTCCACTTT. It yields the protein CASRGTPNQNSPLHF.